There are a few counts of the clone carrying this T cell receptor (beta chain). Its antigen is currently unknown. This CDR3 region has 13 residues. Germline V lookup: CDR1 SGHTA, CDR2 FQGNSA. V was shortened by 8 bases and J by 5 bases, with 15 bases between the two germline ends. One entry per CDR3 protein, called by TCRdb with MiXCR from the RT-PCR reads. The table shows 550,000 to 800,000 distinct CDR3 sequences, with 15% to 17% occurring only once. The data belong to a study of response to subunit inactivated influenza vaccine. Study-wide points: The authors suggested that few new T cells are recruited per seasonal influenza vaccination.

The sample was PBMCs from blood, taken roughly 12 days after vaccination. The TCR comes from a man aged 45-65 years who received an inactivated influenza vaccine. This chain links TRBV7-2 with TRBJ2-5; tentatively, D is TRBD1 (5 bases). DNA for the CDR3: TGTGCCAGCCAAGGGGCTAACGAGGAGACCCAGTACTTC. Its translation: CASQGANEETQYF.